This T cell receptor (beta chain) was observed in a study of cytomegalovirus exposure and HLA in healthy donors. V was cut by 2 bases and J by 4 bases, with 9 bases left in between. Germline V CDR1 and CDR2: SQVTM, ANQGSEA. This CDR3 comprises 13 residues. The sample holds one count of this clone. 13 Jbeta primers and 60 Vbeta primers were used for the PCR. The repertoire was sequenced with immunoSEQ multiplex PCR; TCRdb's copy has only in-frame clones and lacks some. There are about 120,000 clones in the sample; over 75% occur only once, and around 1.4% lies in the top ten. V is TRBV29-1 and J is TRBJ2-1; a possible D gene is TRBD1 (5 bases). The receptor comes from a woman between 18 and 29 years old in good health and CMV-seronegative. The sample comprised PBMCs. CDR3 DNA: TGCAGCGTTGAAAGTCCAGGGTACAATGAGCAGTTCTTC. Translation: CSVESPGYNEQFF.